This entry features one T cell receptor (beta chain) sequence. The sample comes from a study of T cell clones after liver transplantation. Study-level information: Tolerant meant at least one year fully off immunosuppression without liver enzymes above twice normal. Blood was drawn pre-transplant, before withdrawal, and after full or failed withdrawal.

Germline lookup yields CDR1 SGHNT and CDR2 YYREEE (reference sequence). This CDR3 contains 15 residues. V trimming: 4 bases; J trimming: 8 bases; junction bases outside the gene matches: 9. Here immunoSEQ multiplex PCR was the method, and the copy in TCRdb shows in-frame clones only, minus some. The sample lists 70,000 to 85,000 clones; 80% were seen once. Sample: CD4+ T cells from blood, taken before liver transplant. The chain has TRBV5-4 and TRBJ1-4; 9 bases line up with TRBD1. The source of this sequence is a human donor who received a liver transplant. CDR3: CASSKVGTGTEKLFF. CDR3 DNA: TGTGCCAGCAGCAAGGTGGGGACAGGGACCGAAAAACTGTTTTTT.